A single sample gave rise to the 9 T cell receptor beta chains below, sequenced in a study of Graves' ophthalmopathy and Graves' hyperthyroidism. Investigators amplified TCR beta CDR3 regions from RNA transcripts. First-round RT-PCR relied on HTBI primers, and a second-round multiplex PCR came next. Each CDR3 protein is one row after TCRdb ran MiXCR on the multiplex PCR reads. In the table there are 400,000 to 500,000 distinct CDR3 sequences, roughly 20% of which are singletons. Material for sequencing was peripheral blood. These receptors all stem from a woman aged 18-29 years with stable Graves' hyperthyroidism.

The gene calls are TRBV6-2 or TRBV6-3 and TRBJ1-1; D might be TRBD1 (5 bases). V gave up 8 bases and J gave up 0 bases, with 10 bases separating them. Germline V gene sequence: CDR1 MNHEY, CDR2 SVGEGT. CDR3 length: 13 amino acids. Here the CDR3 DNA reads TGTGCCAGCGCCGCAGGGCTGAACACTGAAGCTTTCTTT. Its translation is CASAAGLNTEAFF.

This chain connects TRBV30 to TRBJ1-6; unclear D gene. The V gene lost 5 bases and the J gene lost 1 base, with 15 bases spanning the gap. Per the germline V gene, CDR1 is GTSNPN and CDR2 is SVGIG (reference sequence). The CDR3 sequence is 16 residues long. In DNA, the CDR3 is TGTGCCTGGCGAACCCGTGGAGGTTCCTATAATTCACCCCTCCACTTT. It specifies CAWRTRGGSYNSPLHF.

This clonotype was counted many times. The CDR3 reads CASSEGRFFTGELFF. DNA for the CDR3: TGTGCCAGCAGTGAAGGGAGATTCTTCACCGGGGAGCTGTTTTTT. The chain recombines TRBV6-1 with TRBJ2-2; D is unclear. V was cut by 1 base and J by 4 bases, with 10 bases left in between. Germline V gene data show CDR1 as MNHNS and CDR2 as SASEGT. This CDR3 is 15 amino acids long.

This clonotype showed up many times. The chain has TRBV7-2 and TRBJ2-7; TRBD2 matches 10 bases. V was pared by 1 base and J by 5 bases, with 8 bases of the junction left unmatched. Germline assignment: CDR1 SGHTA and CDR2 FQGNSA. This CDR3 has 16 residues. CDR3 residues: CASSLVRASGSNEQYF. For the CDR3, the DNA is TGTGCCAGCAGCTTAGTTAGGGCTAGCGGGAGCAACGAGCAGTACTTC.

This clonotype was observed at least ten times. The V gene is TRBV7-2, the J gene TRBJ1-1, with TRBD1 as a possible D gene (6 bases). Germline assignment: CDR1 SGHTA and CDR2 FQGNSA. The CDR3 totals 14 residues. The V and J ends lost 6 bases and 4 bases respectively, with 15 bases between them. CDR3 residues: CASSPQGALTEAFF. CDR3 DNA sequence: TGTGCCAGCAGTCCACAGGGAGCACTCACTGAAGCTTTCTTT.

This clonotype has at least ten counts. The chain is built from TRBV6-1 and TRBJ2-7; perhaps TRBD1 as D (7 bases). With 4 bases removed from V and 3 bases from J, the gap between germline ends came to 19 bases. Germline V gene data show CDR1 as MNHNS and CDR2 as SASEGT. The CDR3 totals 16 residues. CDR3 coding DNA: TGTGCCAGCAGTGCGATGCGGGACAGCTCCCACTACGAGCAGTACTTC. Translated, it gives CASSAMRDSSHYEQYF.

The chain links TRBV12-3 or TRBV12-4 to TRBJ1-2; D perhaps matches TRBD1 (6 bases). Between the trimmed V and J ends, which lost 5 bases and 2 bases, there was a span of 12 bases. The CDR3 has 14 amino acids. CDR3 bases: TGTGCCAGCAGTGAACAGGGTGTGAACTATGGCTACACCTTC. It yields the protein CASSEQGVNYGYTF.

This clonotype was recorded once. With a much larger clone just one base away, this may be a read error. The chain is built from TRBV5-6 and TRBJ2-7; no definite D call. Germline-derived CDR1 and CDR2 are SGHDT and YYEEEE. V was shortened by 2 bases and J by 3 bases, with 6 bases between the two germline ends. The CDR3 is 12 residues long. Here the CDR3 DNA reads TGTGCCAGCAGCTTTTATGGCTACGAGCAGTACTTC. It translates to CASSFYGYEQYF.

This clonotype showed up many times. The chain links TRBV28 to TRBJ2-7; TRBD1 aligns across 7 bases. The CDR3 runs to 14 residues. In germline, CDR1 is MDHEN, CDR2 SYDVKM. The junction had 5 bases not matched to a gene; V was cut back by 6 bases and J by 0 bases. CDR3 loop: CASRSGTDSYEQYF. In DNA form, the CDR3 reads TGTGCCAGCAGATCCGGGACAGACTCCTACGAGCAGTACTTC.